This T cell receptor (beta chain) derives from a study of T cell responses to AZD1222 COVID-19 vaccine. Findings and caveats of the study: Most donors were white British, females outnumbered males, and clonal diversity was possibly underestimated. Repertoire sampling occurred only after the peak T cell response. Baseline testing showed seropositivity in only five or six AZD1222 recipients. Among spike-specific TCRs, nearly half reportedly target unmutated variant regions.

This CDR3 region has 13 residues. The ends were cut back, 7 bases at V and 7 bases at J, with 14 bases in the middle. Germline CDR1 and CDR2: LGHDT and YNNKEL (reference sequence). This clone has more than one count but fewer than ten. The antigen is not known. Some clones are missing from TCRdb's copy, which holds only in-frame ones; the method was immunoSEQ multiplex PCR. The sample includes fewer than 180,000 clones, 94% of them seen just once. The source material was peripheral blood, sampled on day 0 of AZD1222 vaccination. This TCR derives from an adult in good health. The chain combines TRBV3-1 (or the pseudogene TRBV3-2) with TRBJ2-1, with D perhaps being TRBD1 or TRBD2 (6 bases each). The CDR3 nucleotides are TGTGCCAGCACTCTACTAGGGGGGAATGAGCAGTTCTTC. Its translation is CASTLLGGNEQFF.